The entry that follows covers one TCR beta chain sequence. Its antigen is still unknown. Germline V gene lookup returns CDR1 MDHEN and CDR2 SYDVKM. There are 14 residues in the CDR3. Trimming cost V 4 bases and J 5 bases; bases outside gene matches: 3. This entry is derived from a study of T cell responses to AZD1222 COVID-19 vaccine. Study results and limitations: Spike was spanned by vaccine-associated CD4 TCRs, with dominance at 160-218 and 743-854. Following two doses of AZD1222, Spike-specific TCR breadth and depth rose. The donor cohort was predominantly white British with a female majority, and clonal diversity may have been underestimated.

Libraries were prepared by immunoSEQ multiplex PCR; TCRdb keeps only in-frame clonotypes and omits some of them. The table includes around 95,000 clones, about 89% detected once. The rearrangement uses TRBV28 and TRBJ1-4; 8 bases line up with TRBD1. The sequencing used peripheral blood, collected on day 0 of MenACWY control vaccination. This receptor was obtained from an adult in good health. The CDR3 DNA is TGTGCCAGCAGTTCTACAGGGGGGAATGAAAAACTGTTTTTT. It yields the protein CASSSTGGNEKLFF.